The entry that follows covers one T cell receptor beta chain sequence. The record originates from a study of OX40 agonist ivuxolimab in advanced cancers. About the study: As their treatment, patients were administered ivuxolimab, an agonistic anti-OX40 (CD134) antibody. Partial responses occurred in Three dose-escalation patients, one with hepatocellular carcinoma and two with cutaneous melanoma.

Here immunoSEQ multiplex PCR was the method, and the copy in TCRdb shows in-frame clones only, minus some. The data contain 65,000 or so clones, roughly 88% of them singletons. The CDR3 is made up of 15 amino acids. V lost 4 bases and J lost 4; bases outside the gene matches: 6. Germline CDR1 and CDR2: SGHTA and FQGNSA. The sequenced sample was CD4+ or CD8+ T cells sorted from blood, obtained in a trial of the OX40 agonist ivuxolimab. The chain combines TRBV7-2 with TRBJ2-7, with 11 bases aligning to TRBD2. The sequence was collected from an adult with an advanced solid tumor such as melanoma, head and neck, liver or kidney cancer. CDR3 residues: CASSSHASGGYEQYF. The CDR3 coding sequence is TGTGCCAGCAGCTCCCACGCTAGCGGGGGGTACGAGCAGTACTTC.